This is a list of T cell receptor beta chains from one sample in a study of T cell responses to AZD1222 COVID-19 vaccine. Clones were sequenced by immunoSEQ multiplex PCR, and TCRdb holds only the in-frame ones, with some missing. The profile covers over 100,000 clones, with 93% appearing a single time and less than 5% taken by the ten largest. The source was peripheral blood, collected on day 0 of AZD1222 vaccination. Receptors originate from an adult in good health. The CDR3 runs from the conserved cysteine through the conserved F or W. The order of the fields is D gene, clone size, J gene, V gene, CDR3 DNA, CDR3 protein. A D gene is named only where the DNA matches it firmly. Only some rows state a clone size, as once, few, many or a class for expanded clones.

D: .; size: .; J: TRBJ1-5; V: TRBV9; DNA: TGTGCCAGCAGCGAGGGGGGGGGCAATCAGCCCCAGCATTTT; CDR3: CASSEGGGNQPQHF
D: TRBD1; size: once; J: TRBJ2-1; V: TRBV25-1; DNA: TGTGCCAGCAGTGTCGTAGGACAGGGGCCCGACCTCTACAATGAGCAGTTCTTC; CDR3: CASSVVGQGPDLYNEQFF
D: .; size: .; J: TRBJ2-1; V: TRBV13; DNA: TGTGCCAGCAGCCTCGACGACCGGGGGTCGCAGTTCTTC; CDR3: CASSLDDRGSQFF
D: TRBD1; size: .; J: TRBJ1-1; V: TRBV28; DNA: TGTGCCAGCTATCACCAAACAGGGGGCGCGACGGGAGCTTTCTTT; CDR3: CASYHQTGGATGAFF
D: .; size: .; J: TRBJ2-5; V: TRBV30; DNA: TGTGCCTGGAGTACAGGACCGAGGGTAGGAGAGACCCAGTACTTC; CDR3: CAWSTGPRVGETQYF
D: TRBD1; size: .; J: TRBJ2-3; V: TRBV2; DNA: TGTGCCAGCGAAAAACGGACAGGGTTTGCAGATACGCAGTATTTT; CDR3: CASEKRTGFADTQYF
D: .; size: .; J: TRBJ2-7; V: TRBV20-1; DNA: TGCAGTGCTTCCGCTCGACGCGAGCAGTACTTC; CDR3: CSASARREQYF
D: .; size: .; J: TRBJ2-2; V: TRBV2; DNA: TGTGCCAGCAGACGCGGGGTGAACACCGGGGAGCTGTTTTTT; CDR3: CASRRGVNTGELFF
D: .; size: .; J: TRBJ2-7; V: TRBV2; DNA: TGTGCCAGCAACACACAGGGAGGGCTCTACGAGCAGTACTTC; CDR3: CASNTQGGLYEQYF
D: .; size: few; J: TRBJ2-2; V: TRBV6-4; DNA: TGTGCCAGCAGTGAAGGGGCGACCGGGGAGCTGTTTTTT; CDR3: CASSEGATGELFF
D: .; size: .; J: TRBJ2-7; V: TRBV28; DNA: TGTGCCAGCAATGTTCCCACTTCCTACGAGCAGTACTTC; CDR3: CASNVPTSYEQYF
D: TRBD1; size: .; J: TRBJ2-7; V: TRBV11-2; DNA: TGTGCCAGCAGCTTCGGGACAGGGGTTGGCTACGAGCAGTACTTC; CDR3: CASSFGTGVGYEQYF
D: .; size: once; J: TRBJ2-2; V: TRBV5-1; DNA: TGCGCCAGCAGCTTGAGTAGGCCTAACACCGGGGAGCTGTTTTTT; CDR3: CASSLSRPNTGELFF
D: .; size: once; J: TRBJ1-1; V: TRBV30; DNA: TGTGCCTGGAGTAGAGCAGGGCCCACTGAAGCTTTCTTT; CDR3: CAWSRAGPTEAFF
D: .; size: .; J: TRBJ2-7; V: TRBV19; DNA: TGTGCCAGTAGACCGTCTCCCTACGAGCAGTACTTC; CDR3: CASRPSPYEQYF
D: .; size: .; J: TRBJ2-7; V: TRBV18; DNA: TGTGCCAGCTCACCCCTCGGGGGCCTCAGCTCCTACGAGCAGTACTTC; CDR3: CASSPLGGLSSYEQYF
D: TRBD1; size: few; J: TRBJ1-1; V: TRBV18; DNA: TGTGCCAGCTCACGCGACAGGGGCGCTGAAGCTTTCTTT; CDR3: CASSRDRGAEAFF
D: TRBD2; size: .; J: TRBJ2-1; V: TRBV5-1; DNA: TGCGCCAGCAGCTTGGCGGGGGGGGCTTACAATGAGCAGTTCTTC; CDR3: CASSLAGGAYNEQFF
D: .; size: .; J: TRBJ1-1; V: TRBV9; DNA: TGTGCCAGCAGCCCCAGGGGCCCGAACACTGAAGCTTTCTTT; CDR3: CASSPRGPNTEAFF
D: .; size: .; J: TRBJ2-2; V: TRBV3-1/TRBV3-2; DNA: TGTGCCAGCAGCCAAGATTGGCGGGAGAACACCGGGGAGCTGTTTTTT; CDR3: CASSQDWRENTGELFF
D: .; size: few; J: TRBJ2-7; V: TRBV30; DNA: TGTGCCTGGAGACAGCACTACGAGCAGTACTTC; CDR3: CAWRQHYEQYF
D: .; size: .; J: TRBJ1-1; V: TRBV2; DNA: TGTGCCAGCAGTGAAAGGGTAGGGAACACTGAAGCTTTCTTT; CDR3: CASSERVGNTEAFF
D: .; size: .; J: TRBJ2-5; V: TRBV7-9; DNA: TGTGCCAGCAGCTTAGGGCAAGAGACCCAGTACTTC; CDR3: CASSLGQETQYF
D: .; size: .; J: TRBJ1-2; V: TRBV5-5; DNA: TGTGCCAGCAGCCAGGCACTACCGACAGGATCCTATGGCTACACCTTC; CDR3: CASSQALPTGSYGYTF
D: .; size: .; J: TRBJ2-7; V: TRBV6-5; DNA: TGTGCCAGCAGTTACAGGAGAAGAGGCTACGAGCAGTACTTC; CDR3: CASSYRRRGYEQYF
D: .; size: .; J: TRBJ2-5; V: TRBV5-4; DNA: TGTGCCAGCAGTTTGGATCCACGAGAGACCCAGTACTTC; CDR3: CASSLDPRETQYF
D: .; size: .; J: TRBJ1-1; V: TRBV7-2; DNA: TGTGCCAGCAGCTTAGCGCAGGGATTGGGGACTGAAGCTTTCTTT; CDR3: CASSLAQGLGTEAFF
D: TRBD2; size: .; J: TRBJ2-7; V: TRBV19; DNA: TGTGCCAGCAAGACTAGCGGGAGTTCCTACGAGCAGTACTTC; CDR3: CASKTSGSSYEQYF
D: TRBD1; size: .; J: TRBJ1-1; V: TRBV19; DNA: TGTGCCAGTAGTATATACAGGGGGGCGGCTTTCTTT; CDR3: CASSIYRGAAFF
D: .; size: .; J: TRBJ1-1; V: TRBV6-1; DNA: TGTGCCAGCAGTGAAGAAGGGGCAGACACTGAAGCTTTCTTT; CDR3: CASSEEGADTEAFF
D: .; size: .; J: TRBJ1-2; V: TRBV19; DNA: TGTGCCAGTAAGGGAAGGGAAGCTAACTATGGCTACACCTTC; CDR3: CASKGREANYGYTF
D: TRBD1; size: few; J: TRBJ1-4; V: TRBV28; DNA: TGTGCCAGCAGTTTGTTGGGGACAGGGGTAACTAATGAAAAACTGTTTTTT; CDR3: CASSLLGTGVTNEKLFF
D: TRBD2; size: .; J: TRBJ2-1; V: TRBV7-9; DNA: TGTGCCAGCAGGCCTACTAGCGGGAGGCTCAATGAGCAGTTCTTC; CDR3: CASRPTSGRLNEQFF
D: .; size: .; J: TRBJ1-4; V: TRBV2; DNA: TGTGCCAGCAGGAACGACCAAATACATCCAACTAATGAAAAACTGTTTTTT; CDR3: CASRNDQIHPTNEKLFF
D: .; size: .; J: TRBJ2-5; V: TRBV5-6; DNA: TGTGCCAGCAGCTTGTTAATGCGGGGCCGGCAATCCGAAGAGACCCAGTACTTC; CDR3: CASSLLMRGRQSEETQYF
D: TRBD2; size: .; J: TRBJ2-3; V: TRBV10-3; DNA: TGTGCCATCAAAACACCGGGACTAGCGGGAGGGCAGGGTACGCAGTATTTT; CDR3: CAIKTPGLAGGQGTQYF
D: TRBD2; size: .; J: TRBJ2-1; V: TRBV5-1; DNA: TGCGCCAGCAGCTGGGCTAGCGGGAGTGTGGGTAATGAGCAGTTCTTC; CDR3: CASSWASGSVGNEQFF
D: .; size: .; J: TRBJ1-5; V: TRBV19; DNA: TGTGCCAGTAGTATGAAAGGGAATCAGCCCCAGCATTTT; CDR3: CASSMKGNQPQHF
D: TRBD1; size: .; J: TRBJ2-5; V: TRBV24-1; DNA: TGTGCCACCAGTGAAAGACAGGGCTTCGGTGAGACCCAGTACTTC; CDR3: CATSERQGFGETQYF
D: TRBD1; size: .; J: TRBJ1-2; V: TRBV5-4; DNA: TGTGCCAGCAGCTTGGACAGGGGGTGGGGCTACACCTTC; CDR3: CASSLDRGWGYTF
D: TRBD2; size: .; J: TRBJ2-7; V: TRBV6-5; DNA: TGTGCCAGCAGCTTACTAGCGGGAGGTTACGAGCAGTACTTC; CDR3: CASSLLAGGYEQYF
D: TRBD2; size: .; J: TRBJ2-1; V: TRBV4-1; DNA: TGCGCCAGCAGCCAAGACGGGACTAGCGGGGGGAGGGAGTTCTTC; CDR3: CASSQDGTSGGREFF
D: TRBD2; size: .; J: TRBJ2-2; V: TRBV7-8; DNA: TGTGCCAGCAGCTCCCGGGAACTAGCGGGAGGGCCGGGTGGCGGGGAGCTGTTTTTT; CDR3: CASSSRELAGGPGGGELFF
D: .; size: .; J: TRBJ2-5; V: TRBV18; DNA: TGTGCCAGCTCAATCAGCGGAGCAGGGGAGACCCAGTACTTC; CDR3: CASSISGAGETQYF
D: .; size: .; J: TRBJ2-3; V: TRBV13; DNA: TGTGCCAGCAGCTTAGCAGGGAGCGCAGATACGCAGTATTTT; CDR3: CASSLAGSADTQYF
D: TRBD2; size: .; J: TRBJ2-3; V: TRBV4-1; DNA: TGCGCCAGCAGCCGGGGCGGTGGGCGGGAGGCGGTGGATACGCAGTATTTT; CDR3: CASSRGGGREAVDTQYF
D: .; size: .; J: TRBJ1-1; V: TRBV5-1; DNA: TGCGCCAGCAGCCCCGGGACACAGAACACTGAAGCTTTCTTT; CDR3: CASSPGTQNTEAFF
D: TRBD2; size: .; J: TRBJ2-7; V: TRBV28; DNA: TGTGCCAGCAGTCGGTCTAGCGGGTACGAGCAGTACTTC; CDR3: CASSRSSGYEQYF
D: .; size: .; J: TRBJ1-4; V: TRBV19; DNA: TGTGCCAGTAGCTTACCATTCCGGGATCCTAATGAAAAACTGTTTTTT; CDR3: CASSLPFRDPNEKLFF
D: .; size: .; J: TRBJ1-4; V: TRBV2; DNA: TGTGCCAGCAGCATAGACGGCGGGGGAGGAAAACTGTTTTTT; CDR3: CASSIDGGGGKLFF
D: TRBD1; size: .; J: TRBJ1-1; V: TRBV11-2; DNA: TGTGCCAGCAGCTTAGTAGCGACAGGGGGGTCCACTGAAGCTTTCTTT; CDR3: CASSLVATGGSTEAFF
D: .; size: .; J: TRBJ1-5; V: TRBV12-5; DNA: TGTGCTAGTGGGGGGGAGAACAGGCCTAATCAGCCCCAGCATTTT; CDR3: CASGGENRPNQPQHF
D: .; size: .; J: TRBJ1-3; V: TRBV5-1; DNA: TGCGCCAGCAGGCAGGCAGGGCCTGGAAACACCATATATTTT; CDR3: CASRQAGPGNTIYF
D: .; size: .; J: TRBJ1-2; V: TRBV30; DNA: TGTGCCTGGAGTGTCGGGACCCCAGGCTACACCTTC; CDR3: CAWSVGTPGYTF